This T cell receptor (beta chain) is drawn from a study of blood T cell repertoires in COVID-19. Study-wide background: Collection of acute and convalescent COVID-19 samples took place in the United States, Italy and Spain. The analysed material was cDNA or gDNA that came from T cells, B-cell-depleted T cells, or PBMCs.

This clone was recorded once. V was trimmed by 1 base and J by 0 bases, leaving 6 bases between them. The CDR3 extends over 15 amino acids. Germline CDR1 LGHNT, CDR2 FRNRAP. In the study's own analysis: Estimates of nucleated cell counts were drawn from the amplification of reference gene primers. The protocol was immunoSEQ multiplex PCR, while the TCRdb copy is restricted to in-frame clones and leaves out a portion. The DNA gave D and trimming, while V, J and clone size come from that table. The profile shows about 170,000 clones, approximately 79% of them singletons. The origin of this receptor is a woman older than 75 with acute or convalescent COVID-19. The sequenced sample was peripheral blood. This chain connects TRBV12-5 to TRBJ2-2; D might be TRBD1 (5 bases). The CDR3 region is CASGLGTSNTGELFF. The CDR3 bases are TGTGCTAGTGGTTTGGGGACATCGAACACCGGGGAGCTGTTTTTT.